This entry features one TCR beta chain sequence. Methods used by the authors: Cell counts per sample came from amplifying reference gene primers. Data came from immunoSEQ multiplex PCR; TCRdb stores just in-frame clones and leaves some out. For V, J and clone size, that table is used; D and trimming come from the DNA. Of about 130,000 clones detected, about 85% appear once; the ten largest clones hold around 11%. V shed 2 bases and J shed 2 bases, with 16 bases lying between them. The CDR3 totals 17 residues. Germline loops: CDR1 KGHSH, CDR2 LQKENI. The data belong to a study of blood T cell repertoires in COVID-19. On the study more broadly: The samples span acute and convalescent COVID-19 from the United States, Italy and Spain. T cells, B-cell-depleted T cells, or PBMCs provided the cDNA or gDNA that served as material.

The chain combines TRBV18 with TRBJ2-1; tentative D call: TRBD2 (6 bases). This sequence originates from a man in his 60s with acute or convalescent COVID-19. Sequenced sample: peripheral blood. CDR3 amino acids: CASSPKIKLATYNEQFF. For the CDR3, the DNA is TGTGCCAGCTCACCAAAGATTAAGCTAGCGACCTACAATGAGCAGTTCTTC. The whole variable domain, filled in from reference TRBV18 and TRBJ2-1, reads NAGVMQNPRHLVRRRGQEARLRCSPMKGHSHVYWYRQLPEEGLKFMVYLQKENIIDESGMPKERFSAEFPKEGPSILRIQQVVRGDSAAYFCASSPKIKLATYNEQFFGPGTRLTVL.